A selection of T cell receptor beta chains follows, all from one sample in a study of blood T cell repertoires in COVID-19. Generated by immunoSEQ multiplex PCR, the TCRdb table keeps only in-frame clones and is missing some. Altogether 300,000 to 450,000 clones are present, 85% being singletons, with the ten largest covering around 3.4%. The sequenced sample consisted of peripheral blood. Source of these receptors: a woman aged 18-29 years with acute or convalescent COVID-19. The CDR3 runs from the conserved cysteine through the conserved F or W. Fields, in order: clone size, V gene, J gene, D gene, CDR3 DNA, CDR3 protein. D genes are given only for firm matches. Clone size appears in some rows only: once, few, many, or a class for an expanded clone.

-	TRBV6-5	TRBJ1-2	TRBD1	TGTGCCAGCACCCTAGGACAGGGCATTACTGGCTACACCTTC	CASTLGQGITGYTF
-	TRBV3-1/TRBV3-2	TRBJ1-5	-	TGTGCCAGCAGCCAAGCGGGGGATCAGCCCCAGCATTTT	CASSQAGDQPQHF
-	TRBV2	TRBJ1-1	TRBD1	TGTGCCAGCAGAGAAACAGGGGCGGGTACTGAAGCTTTCTTT	CASRETGAGTEAFF
-	TRBV6-2/TRBV6-3	TRBJ2-1	-	TGTGCCAGCAGTTACTCGATAGGGGTCAGTGTCTCTAGCTCCTACAATGAGCAGTTCTTC	CASSYSIGVSVSSSYNEQFF
-	TRBV6-5	TRBJ2-3	-	TGTGCCAGCAGTCCACAGGGCCCCGTAGATACGCAGTATTTT	CASSPQGPVDTQYF
once	TRBV4-2	TRBJ2-7	-	TGTGCCAGCAGCCAAGGTGTAGCGGCCTCCTACGAGCAGTACTTC	CASSQGVAASYEQYF
-	TRBV28	TRBJ2-1	-	TGTGCCAGCAGCGGTTACAATGAGCAGTTCTTC	CASSGYNEQFF
-	TRBV5-4	TRBJ1-1	-	TGTGCCAGCAGCCATTCTGACACTCTAGAAGCTTTCTTT	CASSHSDTLEAFF
-	TRBV30	TRBJ1-2	TRBD1	TGTGCCTGCGGGACAGGAACTTTTGACTACACCTTC	CACGTGTFDYTF
-	TRBV11-2	TRBJ2-7	-	TGTGCCAGCAGCTTAGAGTTTACCCGCGGCGAGCAGTACTTC	CASSLEFTRGEQYF
-	TRBV4-1	TRBJ1-5	-	TGCGCCAGCAGCCCCAAATCGGAGGCAGTCCTCAATCAGCCCCAGCATTTT	CASSPKSEAVLNQPQHF
-	TRBV28	TRBJ1-2	-	TGTGCCAGCAGTCCCCTGGGGGCAAACGGAGGCTATGGCTACACCTTC	CASSPLGANGGYGYTF
once	TRBV5-1	TRBJ1-2	-	TGCGCCAGCAGCTTGGCCGGGGATGGAGGCTACACCTTC	CASSLAGDGGYTF
-	TRBV18	TRBJ2-7	-	TGTGCCAGCTCACCATCACAGGGAACGGGCTACGAGCAGTACTTC	CASSPSQGTGYEQYF
-	TRBV3-1/TRBV3-2	TRBJ1-6	-	TGTGCCAGCAGCCAAGTAATAGGAGGGGATAATTCACCCCTCCACTTT	CASSQVIGGDNSPLHF
-	TRBV5-1	TRBJ2-1	TRBD2	TGCGCCAGCAGCGAACTAGCGGGGGGCAATGAGCAGTTCTTC	CASSELAGGNEQFF
once	TRBV5-1	TRBJ1-4	TRBD1	TGCGCCAGCAGCTTGTCTAGACCGGGACAGAATAATGAAAAACTGTTTTTT	CASSLSRPGQNNEKLFF
-	TRBV5-4	TRBJ2-3	TRBD1	TGTGCCAGCAGCGAAACCGGGACAGGGGGCACAGATACGCAGTATTTT	CASSETGTGGTDTQYF
many	TRBV13	TRBJ1-1	-	TGTGCCAGCAGACTTTACAGCTATAACACTGAAGCTTTCTTT	CASRLYSYNTEAFF
-	TRBV27	TRBJ1-4	TRBD1	TGTGCCAGCAGTTTATTTCTTACAGGGGGCGAAACTAATGAAAAACTGTTTTTT	CASSLFLTGGETNEKLFF
-	TRBV19	TRBJ2-7	-	TGTGCCAGTAGTTCCCGACAGTCCTACGAGCAGTACTTC	CASSSRQSYEQYF
-	TRBV28	TRBJ1-6	-	TGTGCCAGCAGTTCCTCGGGACACTATAATTCACCCCTCCACTTT	CASSSSGHYNSPLHF
-	TRBV5-1	TRBJ1-6	TRBD1	TGCGCCAGCAGCAGGGGACAGGACTCCTATAATTCACCCCTCCACTTT	CASSRGQDSYNSPLHF
-	TRBV7-2	TRBJ2-7	TRBD1	TGTGCCAGCAGTTTTGACAGGGGGAAATACGAGCAGTACTTC	CASSFDRGKYEQYF
-	TRBV7-3	TRBJ2-2	TRBD1	TGTGCCAGCAGCCTTACGACAGGGACCGGGGAGCTGTTTTTT	CASSLTTGTGELFF
-	TRBV19	TRBJ1-5	-	TGTGCCAGTAGGCAGGGCGATCAGCCCCAGCATTTT	CASRQGDQPQHF
-	TRBV2	TRBJ1-1	-	TGTGCCAGCACGGGCGGGGACACTGAAGCTTTCTTT	CASTGGDTEAFF